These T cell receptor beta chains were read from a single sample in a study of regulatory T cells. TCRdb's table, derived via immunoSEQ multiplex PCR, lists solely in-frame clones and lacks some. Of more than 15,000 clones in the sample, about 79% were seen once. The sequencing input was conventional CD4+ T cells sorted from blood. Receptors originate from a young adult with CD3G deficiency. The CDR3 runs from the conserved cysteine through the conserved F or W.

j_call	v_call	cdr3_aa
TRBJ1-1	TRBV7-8	CASSLGFSGAAFF
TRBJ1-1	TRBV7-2	CASSLGPMNTEAFF
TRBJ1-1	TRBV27	CASSKRVTGTYTEAFF
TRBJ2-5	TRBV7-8	CASSLARQAPREQYF
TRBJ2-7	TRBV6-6	CASSYSFLREQYF
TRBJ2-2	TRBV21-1	CASSLEKTGQTGELFF
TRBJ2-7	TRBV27	CASSLSGQGPYEQYF
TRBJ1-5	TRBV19	CASSAPGRGPQHF
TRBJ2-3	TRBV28	CASSLTGAPTDTQYF
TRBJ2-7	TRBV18	CASSPPTNSYEQYF
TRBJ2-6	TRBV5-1	CASSFGLRGATGANVLTF
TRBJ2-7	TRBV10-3	CAISAQTYGEQYF
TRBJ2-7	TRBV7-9	CASSPDRDLDEQYF
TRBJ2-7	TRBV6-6	CASARQSHEQYF
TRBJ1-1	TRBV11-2	CASSSGTGANTEAFF
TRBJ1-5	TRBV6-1	CASSGWSGKGQPQHF
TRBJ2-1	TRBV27	CASSLRGRGMRNEQFF
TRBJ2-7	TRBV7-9	CASGRGVEQYF
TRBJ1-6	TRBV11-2	CASSVVWTVYNSPLHF
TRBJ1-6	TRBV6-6	CASSYGQGNSPLHF
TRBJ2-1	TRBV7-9	CASRDTTYNEQFF
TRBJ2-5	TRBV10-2	CASSEPAGTGRETQYF
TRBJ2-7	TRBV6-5	CASSYSGTGPNEQYF
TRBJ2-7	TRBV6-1	CASSEYGRPYEQYF
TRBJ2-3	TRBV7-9	CASSLDPSANTDTQYF
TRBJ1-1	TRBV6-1	CASSVRGGTEAFF
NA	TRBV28	CASSSQAGGAYEQYF
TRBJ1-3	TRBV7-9	CASSFGSLFGNTIYF
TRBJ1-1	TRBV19	CASSGQTEAFF
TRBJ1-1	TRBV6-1	CASSRRDRGTEAFF
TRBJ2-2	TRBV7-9	CASSRSGTGDSTGELFF
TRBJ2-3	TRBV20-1	CSARWWDTQYF
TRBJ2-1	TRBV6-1	CASSEEVAGGRGEQFF
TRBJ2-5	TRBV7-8	CASSLKPGETQYF
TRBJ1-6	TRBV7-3	CASSPEGGPNSPLHF
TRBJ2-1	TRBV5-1	CASSLGASYYNEQFF
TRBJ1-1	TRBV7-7	CASSLAADRYTEAFF
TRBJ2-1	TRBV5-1	CASSLVSSGSNEQFF
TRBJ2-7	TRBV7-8	CASSLQPSYEQYF
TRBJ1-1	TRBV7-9	CASSSDRMRNTEAFF